This T cell receptor (beta chain) emerged from a study of Ad26.COV2.S vaccination and SARS-CoV-2 variants. Clones were read by immunoSEQ multiplex PCR, and TCRdb kept only the in-frame ones, dropping some. Among 300,000 to 400,000 clones, 92% were seen once, and the ten largest hold about 3.8%. Points on this clone: Its specificity is unknown.

Germline loops: CDR1 PRHDT, CDR2 FYEKMQ (reference sequence). Trimming pared 6 bases from V and 4 bases from J, leaving 19 bases between. The CDR3 sequence is 15 residues long. The study's findings and limits: Spike-specific TCR breadth was greater after Ad26.COV2.S than placebo.

The gene calls are TRBV13 and TRBJ2-7, with a weak D call TRBD2 (6 bases). Specimen: peripheral blood, collected after recovery from COVID-19. The TCR comes from a human donor who had recovered from COVID-19. The DNA of the CDR3 is TGTGCCAGCAGTTTTACTCCGGGACTTCTTTACGAGCAGTACTTC. Translation gives CASSFTPGLLYEQYF. The complete variable domain, with remaining parts taken from reference TRBV13 and TRBJ2-7, reads AAGVIQSPRHLIKEKRETATLKCYPIPRHDTVYWYQQGPGQDPQFLISFYEKMQSDKGSIPDRFSAQQFSDYHSELNMSSLELGDSALYFCASSFTPGLLYEQYFGPGTRLTVT.